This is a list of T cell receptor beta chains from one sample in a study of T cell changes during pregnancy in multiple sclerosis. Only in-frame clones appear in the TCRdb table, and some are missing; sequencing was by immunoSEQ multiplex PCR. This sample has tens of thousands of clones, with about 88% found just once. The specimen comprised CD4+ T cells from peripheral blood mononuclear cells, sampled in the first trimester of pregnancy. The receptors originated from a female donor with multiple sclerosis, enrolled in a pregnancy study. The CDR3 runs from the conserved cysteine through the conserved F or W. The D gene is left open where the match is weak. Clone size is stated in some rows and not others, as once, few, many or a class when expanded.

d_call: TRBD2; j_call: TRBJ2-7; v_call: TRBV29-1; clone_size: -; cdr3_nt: TGCAGCGTTGGGGGAGGGGCCTACGAGCAGTACTTC; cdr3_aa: CSVGGGAYEQYF
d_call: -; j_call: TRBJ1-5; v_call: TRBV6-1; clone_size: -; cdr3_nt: TGTGCCAGCAGTGAACGGGGAAATCAGCCCCAGCATTTT; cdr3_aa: CASSERGNQPQHF
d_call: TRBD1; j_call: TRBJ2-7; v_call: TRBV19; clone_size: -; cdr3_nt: TGTGCCAGTAGCCGGACAGGGGCCTACGAGCAGTACTTC; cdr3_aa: CASSRTGAYEQYF
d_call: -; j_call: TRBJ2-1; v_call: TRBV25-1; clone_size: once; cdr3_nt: TGTGCCAGCAGTGGGTCGAGGGGCGGGGCCTACAATGAGCAGTTCTTC; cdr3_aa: CASSGSRGGAYNEQFF
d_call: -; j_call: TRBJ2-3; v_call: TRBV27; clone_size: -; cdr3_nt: TGTGCCAGCAGCTTTGGGCGCAGGGCAGATACGCAGTATTTT; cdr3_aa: CASSFGRRADTQYF
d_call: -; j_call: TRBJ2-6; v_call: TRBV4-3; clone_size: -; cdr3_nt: TGCGCCAGCAGCCAAGATAGGGACGCAGGGGCTGGGGCCAACGTCCTGACTTTC; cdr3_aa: CASSQDRDAGAGANVLTF
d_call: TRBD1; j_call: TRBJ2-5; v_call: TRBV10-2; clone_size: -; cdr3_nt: TGCGCCAGCAGTGAGTTAGGACAGGGCGGAGAGACCCAGTACTTC; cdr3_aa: CASSELGQGGETQYF
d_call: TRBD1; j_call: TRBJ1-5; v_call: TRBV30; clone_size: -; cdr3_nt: TGTGCCTGGAGTGTAGCAGGGGGCAAGCAGCCCCAGCATTTT; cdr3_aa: CAWSVAGGKQPQHF
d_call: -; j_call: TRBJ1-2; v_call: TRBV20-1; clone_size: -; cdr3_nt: TGCAGTGCTAGGAACAAGTATGGCTACACCTTC; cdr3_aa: CSARNKYGYTF
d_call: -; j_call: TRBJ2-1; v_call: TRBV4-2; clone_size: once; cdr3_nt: TGTGCCAGCAGCCAAGAGGATCGGGGGGAGCAGTTCTTC; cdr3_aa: CASSQEDRGEQFF
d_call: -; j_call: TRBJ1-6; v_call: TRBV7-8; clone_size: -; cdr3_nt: TGTGCCAGCAGCCTAACTTACCTCTCCTATAATTCACCCCTCCACTTT; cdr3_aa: CASSLTYLSYNSPLHF
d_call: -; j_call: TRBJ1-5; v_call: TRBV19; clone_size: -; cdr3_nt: TGTGCCAGTAGTATAAGGGAGGGGAGCAATCAGCCCCAGCATTTT; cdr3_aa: CASSIREGSNQPQHF
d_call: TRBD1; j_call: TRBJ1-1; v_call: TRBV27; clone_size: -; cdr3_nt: TGTGCCAGCAGTCCGGACAGGGTAGGAAGGACTGAAGCTTTCTTT; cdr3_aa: CASSPDRVGRTEAFF
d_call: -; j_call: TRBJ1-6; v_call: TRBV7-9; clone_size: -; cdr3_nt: TGTGCCAGCAGCCAGACAGGTTCTTTTTCCAATTCACCCCTCCACTTT; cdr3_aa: CASSQTGSFSNSPLHF
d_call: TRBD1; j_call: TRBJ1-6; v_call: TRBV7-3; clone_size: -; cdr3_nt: TGTGCCAGCAGCCTACAGGGGCAGGATTCACCCCTCCACTTT; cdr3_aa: CASSLQGQDSPLHF
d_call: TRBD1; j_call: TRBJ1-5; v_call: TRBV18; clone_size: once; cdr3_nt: TGTGCCAGCTCACCCGGGGACAGGGCAGGCCAGCCCCAGCATTTT; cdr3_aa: CASSPGDRAGQPQHF
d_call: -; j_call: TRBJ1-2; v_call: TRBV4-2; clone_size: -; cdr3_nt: TGTGCCAGCAGCCACCTCAGAAGAGGTAACTATGGCTACACCTTC; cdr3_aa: CASSHLRRGNYGYTF
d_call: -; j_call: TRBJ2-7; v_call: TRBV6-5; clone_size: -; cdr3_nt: TGTGCCAGCAGGCCTGAGGCTCCCTACGAGCAGTACTTC; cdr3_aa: CASRPEAPYEQYF
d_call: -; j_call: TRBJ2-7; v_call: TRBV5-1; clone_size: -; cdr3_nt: TGCGCCAGCAGCTTGGGCCAGGACTCCTACGAGCAGTACTTC; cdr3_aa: CASSLGQDSYEQYF
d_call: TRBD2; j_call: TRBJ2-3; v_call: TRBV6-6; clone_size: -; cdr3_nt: TGTGCCAGCAGCCCGGGACTAGCCGACGCAGATACGCAGTATTTT; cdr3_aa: CASSPGLADADTQYF
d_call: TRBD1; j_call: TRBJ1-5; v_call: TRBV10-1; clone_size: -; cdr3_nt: TGCGCCAGCAGCGACAGGGAGGATCAGCCCCAGCATTTT; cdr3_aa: CASSDREDQPQHF
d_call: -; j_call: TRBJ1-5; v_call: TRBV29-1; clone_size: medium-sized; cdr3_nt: TGCAGCTACAGGGCGGGGGGAAGCAATCAGCCCCAGCATTTT; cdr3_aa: CSYRAGGSNQPQHF
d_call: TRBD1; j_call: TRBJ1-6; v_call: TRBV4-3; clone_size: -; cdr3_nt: TGCGCCAGCAGCCAAGTAATACCCGGGACAGGGGGCTCACCCCTCCACTTT; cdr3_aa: CASSQVIPGTGGSPLHF
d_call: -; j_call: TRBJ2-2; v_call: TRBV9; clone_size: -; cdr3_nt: TGTGCCAGCAGCGTAGGGCAGGAGAACACCGGGGAGCTGTTTTTT; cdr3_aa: CASSVGQENTGELFF
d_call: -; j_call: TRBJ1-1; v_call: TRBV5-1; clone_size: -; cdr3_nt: TGCGCCAGCAGCTTGGAACCTACGAACACTGAAGCTTTCTTT; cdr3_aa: CASSLEPTNTEAFF
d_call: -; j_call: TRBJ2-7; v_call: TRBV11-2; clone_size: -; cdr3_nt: TGTGCCAGCAGCTTCCCCCCCAGGGACGAGCAGTACTTC; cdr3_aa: CASSFPPRDEQYF
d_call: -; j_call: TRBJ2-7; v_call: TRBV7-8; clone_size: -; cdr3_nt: TGTGCCAGCAGCGCCTTCAGGGATTCCTCTAACGAGCAGTACTTC; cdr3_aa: CASSAFRDSSNEQYF
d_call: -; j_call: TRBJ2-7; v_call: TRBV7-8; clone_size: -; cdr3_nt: TGTGCCAGCAGCTTAATGGTGGCTTCCTACGAGCAGTACTTC; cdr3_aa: CASSLMVASYEQYF
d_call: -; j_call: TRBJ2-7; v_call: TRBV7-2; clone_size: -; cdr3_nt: TGTGCCAGCAGCTTTCCTAGCGTACCATACGAGCAGTACTTC; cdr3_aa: CASSFPSVPYEQYF
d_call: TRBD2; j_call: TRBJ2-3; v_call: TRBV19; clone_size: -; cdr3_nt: TGTGCCAGTAGTGAGGGACTAGCGCCAGATACGCAGTATTTT; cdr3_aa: CASSEGLAPDTQYF
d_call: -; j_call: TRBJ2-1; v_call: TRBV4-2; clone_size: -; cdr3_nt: TGTGCCAGCAGCCCATTTTGGGGGGACAATGAGCAGTTCTTC; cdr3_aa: CASSPFWGDNEQFF
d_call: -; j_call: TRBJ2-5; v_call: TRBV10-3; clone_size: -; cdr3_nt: TGTGCCGCAAAACAGGGAAACCAAGAGACCCAGTACTTC; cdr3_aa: CAAKQGNQETQYF
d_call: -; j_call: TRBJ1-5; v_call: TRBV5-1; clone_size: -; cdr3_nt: TGCGCCAGCAAAGTGGGCCGGCCAAACTCGTGTCAGCCCCAGCATTTT; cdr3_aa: CASKVGRPNSCQPQHF
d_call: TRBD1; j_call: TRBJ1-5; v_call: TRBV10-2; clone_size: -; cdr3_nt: TGCGCCAGCAGTGAACAGGGGGCGGGTCAGCCCCAGCATTTT; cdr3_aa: CASSEQGAGQPQHF
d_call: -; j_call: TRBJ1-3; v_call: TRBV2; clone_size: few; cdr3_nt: TGTGCCAGCAGTGAAGCGCGAAAGAGCTCTGGAAACACCATATATTTT; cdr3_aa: CASSEARKSSGNTIYF
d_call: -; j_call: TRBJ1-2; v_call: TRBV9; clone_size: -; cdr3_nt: TGTGCCAGCAGCGCCACAGGGCTTACTAACTATGGCTACACCTTC; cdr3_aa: CASSATGLTNYGYTF
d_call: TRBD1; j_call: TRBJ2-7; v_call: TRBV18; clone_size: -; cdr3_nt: TGTGCCAGCTCACTACCGGGACAGGGGTCCAACGAGCAGTACTTC; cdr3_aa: CASSLPGQGSNEQYF
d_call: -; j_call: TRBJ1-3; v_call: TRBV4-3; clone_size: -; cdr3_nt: TGCGCCAGCAGCCAAGGGGCAGGGTCTGGCCTACTGGATGGAAACACCATATATTTT; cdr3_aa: CASSQGAGSGLLDGNTIYF
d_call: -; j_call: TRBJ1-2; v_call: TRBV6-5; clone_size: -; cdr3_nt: TGTGCCAGCAGTTACGAGGGAAGTTATGGCTACACCTTC; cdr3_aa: CASSYEGSYGYTF
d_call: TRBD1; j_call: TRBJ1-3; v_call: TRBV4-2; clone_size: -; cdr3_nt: TGTGCCAGCAGCCAAGAGGACAGGTCTGGAAACACCATATATTTT; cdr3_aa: CASSQEDRSGNTIYF
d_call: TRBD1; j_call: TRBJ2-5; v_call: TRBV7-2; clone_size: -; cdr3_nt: TGTGCCAGCAGCTCGACAGGGGGCAACTGGGAGACCCAGTACTTC; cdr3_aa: CASSSTGGNWETQYF
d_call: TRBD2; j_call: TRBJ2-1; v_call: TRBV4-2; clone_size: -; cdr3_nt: TGTGCCAGCAGCCAAGAAAGCGGGGGGGCTGAGGGTGAGCAGTTCTTC; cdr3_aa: CASSQESGGAEGEQFF
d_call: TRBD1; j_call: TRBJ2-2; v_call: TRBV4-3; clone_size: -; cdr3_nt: TGCGCCAGCAGCCCATGGGACAGGGACACCGGGGAGCTGTTTTTT; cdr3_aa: CASSPWDRDTGELFF
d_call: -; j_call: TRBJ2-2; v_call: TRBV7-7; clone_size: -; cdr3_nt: TGTGCCAGCAGCTTGGGACTGGACACCGGGGAGCTGTTTTTT; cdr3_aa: CASSLGLDTGELFF
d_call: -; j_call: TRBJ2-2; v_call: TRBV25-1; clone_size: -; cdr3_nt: TGTGCCAGCAGTGTTATCCGGGACACCTTGAACACCGGGGAGCTGTTTTTT; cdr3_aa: CASSVIRDTLNTGELFF
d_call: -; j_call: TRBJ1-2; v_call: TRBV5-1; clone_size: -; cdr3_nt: TGCGCCAGCAGCTCGGGGTCGGAGGGCTACACCTTC; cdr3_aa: CASSSGSEGYTF
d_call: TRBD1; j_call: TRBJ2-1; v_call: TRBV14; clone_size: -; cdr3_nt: TGTGCCAGCAGCCCGGGACAGGGCATCGAGCAGTTCTTC; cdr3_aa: CASSPGQGIEQFF